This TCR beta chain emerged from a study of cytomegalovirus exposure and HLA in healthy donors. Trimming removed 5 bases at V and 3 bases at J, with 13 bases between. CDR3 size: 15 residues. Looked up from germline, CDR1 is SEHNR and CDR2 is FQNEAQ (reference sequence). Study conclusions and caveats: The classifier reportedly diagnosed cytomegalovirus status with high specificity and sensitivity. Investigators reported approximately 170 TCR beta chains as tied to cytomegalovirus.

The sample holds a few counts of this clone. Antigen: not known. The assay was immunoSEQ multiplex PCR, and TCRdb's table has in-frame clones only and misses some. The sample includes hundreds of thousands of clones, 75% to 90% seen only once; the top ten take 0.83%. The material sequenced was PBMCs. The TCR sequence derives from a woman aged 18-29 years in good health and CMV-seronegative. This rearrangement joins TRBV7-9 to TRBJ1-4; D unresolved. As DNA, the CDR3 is TGTGCCAGCAGCCATGACGGGTTCCCTAATGAAAAACTGTTTTTT. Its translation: CASSHDGFPNEKLFF.